The following is a T cell receptor beta chain sequence with its context. Antigen unknown. The sample comes from a study of T cells after yellow fever vaccination. Study context: Fractions containing few cells were prepared with SMART-Seq v4 Ultra Low Input.

The CDR3 runs to 11 residues. The ends were cut back, 3 bases at V and 4 bases at J, with 3 bases in the middle. Germline assignment: CDR1 SQVTM and CDR2 ANQGSEA. General study findings and limits: Abundant clonotypes from the bulk population could have been carried over as contaminants into FACS-sorted repertoires.

TCRdb fed the 5' RACE reads into MiXCR, producing one record per CDR3 protein. The profile shows around 590,000 distinct CDR3 sequences, 9% to 15% of them singletons. The chain recombines TRBV29-1 with TRBJ1-4; D gene uncertain. This TCR was recovered from a man aged 25-45 years who received the YFV17D yellow fever vaccine. Sequenced material: PBMCs, taken on the day of the yellow fever booster vaccination. CDR3 region: CSVDSNEKLFF. Here the CDR3 DNA reads TGCAGCGTTGACAGTAATGAAAAACTGTTTTTT.